In this sample, the clone carrying this T cell receptor beta chain turned up a few times. Its antigen is not known. This sample is part of a study of T cell repertoires in cytomegalovirus infection. About the study: The authors used CMV epitopes that were HLA-C-restricted (recently identified) and HLA-B-restricted (well studied). It was the public TCR beta signatures that indicated both CMV infection and matching HLA type. General study findings and limits: Within the response measured ex vivo, HLA-C-restricted CMV-specific TCR beta clonotypes were dominant. The cumulative frequency of public TCR beta families distinguished individuals who carried CMV together with the relevant HLA.

TCRdb fed the reads into MiXCR, producing one record per CDR3 protein. The profile shows roughly 860,000 distinct CDR3 sequences, about 31% of them singletons. This CDR3 has 16 amino acids. V was clipped by 6 bases and J by 2 bases; unmatched bases: 11. The germline gives CDR1 SNHLY, CDR2 FYNNEI. The chain combines TRBV2 with TRBJ2-7, with 9 bases lining up with TRBD2. Sample: cultured CD8+ T cells from PBMCs, taken from culture after CMV antigen stimulation. The clonotype originates from a human donor in good health (CMV status not recorded). Some clones in this sample may be carry-over from other donors' samples. DNA of the CDR3: TGTGCCAGCAGGGTCCGGCGAGGCGGGGGGGCCTACGAGCAGTACTTC. Translation: CASRVRRGGGAYEQYF. Combining the CDR3 with reference TRBV2 and TRBJ2-7 gives the whole variable domain EPEVTQTPSHQVTQMGQEVILRCVPISNHLYFYWYRQILGQKVEFLVSFYNNEISEKSEIFDDQFSVERPDGSNFTLKIRSTKLEDSAMYFCASRVRRGGGAYEQYFGPGTRLTVT.